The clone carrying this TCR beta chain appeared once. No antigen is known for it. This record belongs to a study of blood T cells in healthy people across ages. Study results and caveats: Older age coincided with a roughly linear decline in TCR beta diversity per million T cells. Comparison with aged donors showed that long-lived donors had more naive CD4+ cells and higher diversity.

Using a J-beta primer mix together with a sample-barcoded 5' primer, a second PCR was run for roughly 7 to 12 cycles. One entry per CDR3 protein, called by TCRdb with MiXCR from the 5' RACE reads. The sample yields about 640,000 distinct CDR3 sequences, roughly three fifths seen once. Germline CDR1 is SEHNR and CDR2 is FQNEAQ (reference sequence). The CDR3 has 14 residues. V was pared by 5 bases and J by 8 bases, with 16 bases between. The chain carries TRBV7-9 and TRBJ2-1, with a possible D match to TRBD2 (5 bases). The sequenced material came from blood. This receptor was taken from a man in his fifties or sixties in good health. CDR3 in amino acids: CASSPDLASYEQFF. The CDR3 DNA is TGTGCCAGCAGCCCGGATTTAGCGAGTTATGAGCAGTTCTTC.